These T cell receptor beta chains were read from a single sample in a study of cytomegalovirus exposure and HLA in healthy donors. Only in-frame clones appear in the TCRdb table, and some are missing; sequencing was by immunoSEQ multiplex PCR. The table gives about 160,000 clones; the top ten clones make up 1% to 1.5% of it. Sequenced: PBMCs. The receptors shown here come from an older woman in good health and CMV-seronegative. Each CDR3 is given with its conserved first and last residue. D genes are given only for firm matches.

CDR3: CSVEEAAGGGYTF
D: -
V: TRBV29-1

CDR3: CASSFDRESGNTIYF
D: TRBD1
V: TRBV6-5

CDR3: CASSPDRAHEQYF
D: TRBD1
V: TRBV18

CDR3: CASSLLAGETQYF
D: TRBD2
V: TRBV5-4

CDR3: CASSPGGSQGIYEQYF
D: TRBD1
V: TRBV28

CDR3: CASRLTDSGVETQYF
D: -
V: TRBV2

CDR3: CASRGTTQYF
D: -
V: TRBV2

CDR3: CASSNLRDRRNSPLHF
D: TRBD1
V: TRBV2

CDR3: CASSPIPGTSFEQYF
D: TRBD2
V: TRBV7-3

CDR3: CASSSTGDGNTIYF
D: TRBD1
V: TRBV2

CDR3: CASSPRDRANYGYTF
D: TRBD1
V: TRBV7-9

CDR3: CASSPGDYEQYF
D: -
V: TRBV6-6

CDR3: CASSVDRLGNSPLHF
D: -
V: TRBV7-6

CDR3: CASGQGRGNQPQHF
D: -
V: TRBV12-5